The clone carrying this TCR beta chain was detected a few times. The target antigen is unknown. The CDR3 is 14 residues long. V was trimmed by 0 bases and J by 6 bases, leaving 11 bases between them. Germline V gene sequence: CDR1 SEHNR, CDR2 FQNEAQ (reference sequence). TCRdb called the reads again in MiXCR, with one record for every CDR3 protein. Of under 800,000 distinct CDR3 sequences listed, less than 25% are singletons. This sample is part of a study of T cell repertoires in cytomegalovirus infection. About the study: It was the public TCR beta signatures that indicated both CMV infection and matching HLA type. Study-wide results and limits: Totalled public TCR beta family frequency picked out people who carried CMV plus the relevant HLA. Dominating the ex vivo response were HLA-C-restricted CMV-specific TCR beta clonotypes.

This receptor was identified in a human donor in good health (CMV status not recorded). Some clones in this sample may be carry-over from other donors' samples. Material: CD8+ T cells from PBMCs. V and J are TRBV7-9 and TRBJ1-1; D is perhaps TRBD1 (5 bases). The CDR3 loop reads CASSLAMGDPEAFF. Here the CDR3 DNA reads TGTGCCAGCAGCTTAGCGATGGGGGACCCTGAAGCTTTCTTT.